This TCR beta chain is drawn from a study of Tregs in tolerant kidney transplant recipients. General study findings and limits: Changing PCR primers prevented nucleotide comparison between some patients' samples. Activated donor B cell expansion appeared to reveal the most relevant donor-specific TCRbeta repertoire. Biological reproducibility was not directly addressed, but technical replication error appeared minimal.

V trimming: 0 bases; J trimming: 4 bases; junction bases outside the gene matches: 10. The germline CDR1 and CDR2 sequences are DFQATT and SNEGSKA (reference sequence). The CDR3 totals 17 residues. Note on this clone: Antigen unknown. The read halts 3 residues ahead of the CDR3 end, with the missing end drawn from the germline J gene.

Profiling relied on immunoSEQ multiplex PCR, and the TCRdb table lists in-frame clones only, not all of them. The sample table includes around 48,000 clones. The gene calls are TRBV20-1 and TRBJ1-5, with 9 bases matching TRBD1. This TCR was sampled from a human donor who received a combined kidney and bone marrow transplant. The sample in question was CD4+ T cells from blood, obtained before the transplant. The part of the CDR3 DNA that was read is TGCAGTGCTAGAGATCCGAACAGGGGGCCGAAGAATCAGCCC. This translates into CSARDPNRGPKNQP. In full, the CDR3 is CSARDPNRGPKNQPQHF.